This T cell receptor (beta chain) was sequenced for a study of chemoradiotherapy in HPV16-positive cancers. The study's findings and limits: For HPV16-positive patients, expanding HPV-responsive T cells associated with longer recurrence-free survival. Non-HPV-specific T cells did not expand in tumors during treatment, whereas candidate HPV-specific clones and E7-related motifs did. The functional HPV-specific definition rests on just a couple of HPV16-positive patients.

Note on this clone: Its specificity is not known.

This CDR3 has 20 residues. The V gene's germline CDR1 is MNHEY and CDR2 SMNVEV (reference sequence). The V gene end was trimmed by 4 bases and the J gene end by 2 bases; junction bases not matched to a gene: 15. Clones were sequenced by immunoSEQ multiplex PCR, and TCRdb holds only the in-frame ones, with some missing. The table shows some 2,700 clones, with around 77% occurring only once. This sample was taken from a patient who underwent chemoradiotherapy. The rearrangement uses TRBV27 and TRBJ2-5; 14 nucleotides line up with TRBD2. This TCR was recovered from a human donor with HPV-associated anogenital cancer. The CDR3 DNA follows: TGTGCCAGCAGTTCGACCGCCGGGACTAGCGGGAGTAGTGGGCAAGAGACCCAGTACTTC. Residues: CASSSTAGTSGSSGQETQYF.